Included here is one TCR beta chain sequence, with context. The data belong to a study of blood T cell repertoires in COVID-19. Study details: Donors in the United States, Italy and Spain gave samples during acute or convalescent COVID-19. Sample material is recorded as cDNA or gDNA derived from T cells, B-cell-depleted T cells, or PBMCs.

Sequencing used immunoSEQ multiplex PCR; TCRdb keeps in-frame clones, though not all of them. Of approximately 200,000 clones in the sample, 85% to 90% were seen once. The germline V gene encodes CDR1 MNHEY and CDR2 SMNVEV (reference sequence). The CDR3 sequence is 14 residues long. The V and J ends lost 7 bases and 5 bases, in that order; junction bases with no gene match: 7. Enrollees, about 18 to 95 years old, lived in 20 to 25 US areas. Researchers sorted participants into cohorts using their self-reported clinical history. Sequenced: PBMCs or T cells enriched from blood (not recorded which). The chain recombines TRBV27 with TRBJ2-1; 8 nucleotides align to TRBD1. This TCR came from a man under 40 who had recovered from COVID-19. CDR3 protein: CASKDRVGHNEQFF. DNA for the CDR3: TGTGCCAGCAAGGACAGGGTTGGCCACAATGAGCAGTTCTTC.